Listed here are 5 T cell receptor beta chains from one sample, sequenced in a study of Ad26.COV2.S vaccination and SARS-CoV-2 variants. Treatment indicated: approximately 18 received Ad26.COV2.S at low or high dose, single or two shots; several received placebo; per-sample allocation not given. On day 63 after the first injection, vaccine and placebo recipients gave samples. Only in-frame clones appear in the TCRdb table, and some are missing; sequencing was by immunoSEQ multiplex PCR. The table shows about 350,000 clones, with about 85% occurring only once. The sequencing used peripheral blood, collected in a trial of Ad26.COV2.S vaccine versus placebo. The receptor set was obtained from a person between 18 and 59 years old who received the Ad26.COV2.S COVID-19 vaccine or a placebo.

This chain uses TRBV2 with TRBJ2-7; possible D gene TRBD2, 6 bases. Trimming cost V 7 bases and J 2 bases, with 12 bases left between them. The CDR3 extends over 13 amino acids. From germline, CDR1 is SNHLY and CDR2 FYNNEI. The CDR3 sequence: CASTPGATYEQYF. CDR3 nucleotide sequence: TGTGCCAGCACCCCGGGAGCCACCTACGAGCAGTACTTC.

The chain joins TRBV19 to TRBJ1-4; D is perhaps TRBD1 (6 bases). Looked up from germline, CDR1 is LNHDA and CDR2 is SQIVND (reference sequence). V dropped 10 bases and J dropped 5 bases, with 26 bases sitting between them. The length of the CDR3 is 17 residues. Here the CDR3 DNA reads TGTGCCACCAAAACGGACAGACGCGCCGAGGGGAATGAAAAACTGTTTTTT. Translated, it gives CATKTDRRAEGNEKLFF.

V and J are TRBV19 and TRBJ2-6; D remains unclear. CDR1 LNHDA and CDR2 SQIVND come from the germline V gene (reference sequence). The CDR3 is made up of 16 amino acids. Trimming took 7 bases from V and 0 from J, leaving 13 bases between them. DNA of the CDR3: TGTGCCAGTAAGGCAGGCCTTTCCTCTGGGGCCAACGTCCTGACTTTC. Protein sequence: CASKAGLSSGANVLTF.

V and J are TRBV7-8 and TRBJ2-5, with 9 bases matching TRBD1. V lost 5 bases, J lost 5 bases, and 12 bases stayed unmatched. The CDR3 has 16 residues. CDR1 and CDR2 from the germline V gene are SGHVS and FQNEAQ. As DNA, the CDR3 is TGTGCCAGCAGCGGAGCGCGGGACAGGGTCGGGGAGACCCAGTACTTC. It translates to CASSGARDRVGETQYF.

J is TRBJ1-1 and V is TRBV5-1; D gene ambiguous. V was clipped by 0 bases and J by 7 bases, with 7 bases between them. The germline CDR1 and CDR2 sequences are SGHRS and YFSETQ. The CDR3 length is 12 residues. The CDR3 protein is CASSLEGGEAFF. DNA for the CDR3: TGCGCCAGCAGCTTGGAGGGCGGTGAAGCTTTCTTT.